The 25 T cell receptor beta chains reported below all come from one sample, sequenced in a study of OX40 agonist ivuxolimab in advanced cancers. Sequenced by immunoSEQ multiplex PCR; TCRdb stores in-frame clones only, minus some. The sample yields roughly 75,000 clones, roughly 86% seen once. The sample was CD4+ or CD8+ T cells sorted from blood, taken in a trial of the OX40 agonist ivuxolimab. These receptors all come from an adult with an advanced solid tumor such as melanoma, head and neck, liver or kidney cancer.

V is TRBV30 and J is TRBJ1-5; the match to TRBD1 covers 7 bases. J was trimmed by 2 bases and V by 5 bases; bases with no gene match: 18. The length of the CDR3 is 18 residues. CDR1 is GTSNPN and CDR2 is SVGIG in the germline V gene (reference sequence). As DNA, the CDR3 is TGTGCCTGGTCTTTTCCCAGGGGGTCACTAGTTGGCAATCAGCCCCAGCATTTT. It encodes CAWSFPRGSLVGNQPQHF.

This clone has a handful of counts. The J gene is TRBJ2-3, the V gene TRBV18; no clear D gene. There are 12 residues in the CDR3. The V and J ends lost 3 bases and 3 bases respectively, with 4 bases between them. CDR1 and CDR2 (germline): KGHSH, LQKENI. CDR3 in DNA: TGTGCCAGCTCACCCCCGACAGATACGCAGTATTTT. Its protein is CASSPPTDTQYF.

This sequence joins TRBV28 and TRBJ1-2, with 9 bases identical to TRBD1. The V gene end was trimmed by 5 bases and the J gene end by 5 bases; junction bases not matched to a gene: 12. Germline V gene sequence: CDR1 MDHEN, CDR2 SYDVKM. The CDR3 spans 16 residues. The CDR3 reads CASSIYYSTGGYGYTF. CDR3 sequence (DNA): TGTGCCAGCAGTATCTACTACTCGACAGGGGGGTATGGCTACACCTTC.

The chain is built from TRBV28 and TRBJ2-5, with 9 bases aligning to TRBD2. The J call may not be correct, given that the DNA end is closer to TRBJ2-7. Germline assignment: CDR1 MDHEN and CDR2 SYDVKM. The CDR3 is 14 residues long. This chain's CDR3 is CASRISGGSYEQYF. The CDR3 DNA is TGTGCCAGCAGGATAAGCGGGGGGTCCTACGAGCAGTACTTC.

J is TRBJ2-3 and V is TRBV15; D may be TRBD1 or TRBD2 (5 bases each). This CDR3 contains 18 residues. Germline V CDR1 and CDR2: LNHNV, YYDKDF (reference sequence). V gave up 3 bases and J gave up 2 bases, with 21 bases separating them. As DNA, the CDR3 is TGTGCCACCAGCAGGGGTCTTGAGGGGTCGGGGACCACAGATACGCAGTATTTT. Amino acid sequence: CATSRGLEGSGTTDTQYF.

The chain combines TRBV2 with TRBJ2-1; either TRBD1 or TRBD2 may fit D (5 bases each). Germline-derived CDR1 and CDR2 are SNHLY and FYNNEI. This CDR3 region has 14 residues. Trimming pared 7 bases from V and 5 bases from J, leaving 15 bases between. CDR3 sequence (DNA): TGTGCCAGCATTGGTGGGACCCAGGACAATGAGCAGTTCTTC. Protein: CASIGGTQDNEQFF.

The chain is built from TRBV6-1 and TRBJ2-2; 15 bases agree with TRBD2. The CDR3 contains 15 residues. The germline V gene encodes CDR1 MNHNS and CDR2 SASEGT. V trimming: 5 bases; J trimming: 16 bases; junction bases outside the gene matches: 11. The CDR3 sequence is CASSPAGTSGGPKFF. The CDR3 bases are TGTGCCAGCAGTCCCGCGGGGACTAGCGGGGGGCCAAAGTTTTTT.

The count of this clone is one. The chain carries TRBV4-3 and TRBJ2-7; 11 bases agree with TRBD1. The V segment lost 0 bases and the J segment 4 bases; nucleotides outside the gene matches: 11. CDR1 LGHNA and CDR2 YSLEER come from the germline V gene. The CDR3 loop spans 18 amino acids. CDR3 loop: CASSQERKAGTGGYEQYF. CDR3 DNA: TGCGCCAGCAGCCAAGAAAGAAAAGCGGGGACAGGGGGTTACGAGCAGTACTTC.

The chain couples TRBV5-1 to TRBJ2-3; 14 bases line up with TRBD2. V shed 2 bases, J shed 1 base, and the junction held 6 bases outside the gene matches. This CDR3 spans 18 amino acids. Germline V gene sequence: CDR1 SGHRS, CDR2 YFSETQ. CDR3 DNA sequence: TGCGCCAGCAGCTTCGGTGGACTAGCGGGGGGTGGCACAGATACGCAGTATTTT. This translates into CASSFGGLAGGGTDTQYF. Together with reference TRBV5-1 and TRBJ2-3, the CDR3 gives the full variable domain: KAGVTQTPRYLIKTRGQQVTLSCSPISGHRSVSWYQQTPGQGLQFLFEYFSETQRNKGNFPGRFSGRQFSNSRSEMNVSTLELGDSALYLCASSFGGLAGGGTDTQYFGPGTRLTVL.

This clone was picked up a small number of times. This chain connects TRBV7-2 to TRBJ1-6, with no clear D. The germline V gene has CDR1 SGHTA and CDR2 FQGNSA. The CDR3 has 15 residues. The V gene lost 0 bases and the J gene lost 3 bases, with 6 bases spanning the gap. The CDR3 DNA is TGTGCCAGCAGCTTAGCAGGGCTCTATAATTCACCCCTCCACTTT. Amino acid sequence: CASSLAGLYNSPLHF.

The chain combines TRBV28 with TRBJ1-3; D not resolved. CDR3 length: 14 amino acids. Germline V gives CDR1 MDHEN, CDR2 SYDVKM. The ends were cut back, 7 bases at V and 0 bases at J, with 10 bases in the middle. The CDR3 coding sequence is TGTGCCAGCAACCAAGGGAGCTCTGGAAACACCATATATTTT. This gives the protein CASNQGSSGNTIYF.

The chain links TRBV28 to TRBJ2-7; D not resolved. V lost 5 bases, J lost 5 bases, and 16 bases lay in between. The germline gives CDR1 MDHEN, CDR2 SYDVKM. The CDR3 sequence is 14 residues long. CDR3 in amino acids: CASSPPGRLNEQYF. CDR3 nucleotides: TGTGCCAGCAGTCCTCCCGGCAGGCTGAACGAGCAGTACTTC. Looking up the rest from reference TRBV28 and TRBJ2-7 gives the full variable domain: DVKVTQSSRYLVKRTGEKVFLECVQDMDHENMFWYRQDPGLGLRLIYFSYDVKMKEKGDIPEGYSVSREKKERFSLILESASTNQTSMYLCASSPPGRLNEQYFGPGTRLTVT.

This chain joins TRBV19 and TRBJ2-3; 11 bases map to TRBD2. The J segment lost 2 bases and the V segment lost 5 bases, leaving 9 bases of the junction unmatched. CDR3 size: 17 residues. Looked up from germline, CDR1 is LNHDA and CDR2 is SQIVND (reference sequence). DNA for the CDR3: TGTGCCAGTAGTCGCGCCGGGACTAGCGGAAACACAGATACGCAGTATTTT. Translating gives CASSRAGTSGNTDTQYF.

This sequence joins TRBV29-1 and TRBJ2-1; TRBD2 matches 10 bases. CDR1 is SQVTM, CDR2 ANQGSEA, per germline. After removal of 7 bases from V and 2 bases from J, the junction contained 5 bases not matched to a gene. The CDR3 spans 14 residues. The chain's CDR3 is CSGTGTSAYNEQFF. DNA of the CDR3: TGCAGCGGGACCGGGACTAGCGCCTACAATGAGCAGTTCTTC.

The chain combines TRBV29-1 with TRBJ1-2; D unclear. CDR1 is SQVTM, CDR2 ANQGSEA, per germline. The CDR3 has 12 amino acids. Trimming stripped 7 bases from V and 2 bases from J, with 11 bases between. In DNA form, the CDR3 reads TGCAGCGCCCTTCAAGGGAACTATGGCTACACCTTC. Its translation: CSALQGNYGYTF.

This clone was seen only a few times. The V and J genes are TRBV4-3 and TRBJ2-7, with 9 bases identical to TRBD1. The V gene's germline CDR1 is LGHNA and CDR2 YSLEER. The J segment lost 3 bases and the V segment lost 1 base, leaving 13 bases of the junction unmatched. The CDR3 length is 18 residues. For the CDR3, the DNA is TGCGCCAGCAGCCAAGGACCCTTCGTCCGGGACAGGGACTACGAGCAGTACTTC. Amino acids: CASSQGPFVRDRDYEQYF.

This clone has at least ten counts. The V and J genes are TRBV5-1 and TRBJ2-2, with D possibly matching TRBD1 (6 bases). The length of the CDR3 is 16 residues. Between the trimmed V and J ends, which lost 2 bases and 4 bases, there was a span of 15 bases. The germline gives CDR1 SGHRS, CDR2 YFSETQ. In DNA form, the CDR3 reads TGCGCCAGCAGCTTTGGGGCAGGGGCAAGCACCGGGGAGCTGTTTTTT. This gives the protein CASSFGAGASTGELFF. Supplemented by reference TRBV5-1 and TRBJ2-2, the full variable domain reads KAGVTQTPRYLIKTRGQQVTLSCSPISGHRSVSWYQQTPGQGLQFLFEYFSETQRNKGNFPGRFSGRQFSNSRSEMNVSTLELGDSALYLCASSFGAGASTGELFFGEGSRLTVL.

Here the CDR3 reads CASRDRNNEKLFF. Written as DNA, the CDR3 is TGTGCCAGTAGGGACAGGAATAATGAAAAACTGTTTTTT. J is TRBJ1-4 and V is TRBV19, with 7 bases matching TRBD1. Per germline, CDR1 LNHDA and CDR2 SQIVND (reference sequence). The CDR3 totals 13 residues. With V trimmed by 6 bases and J by 4 bases, 2 bases remained unmatched.

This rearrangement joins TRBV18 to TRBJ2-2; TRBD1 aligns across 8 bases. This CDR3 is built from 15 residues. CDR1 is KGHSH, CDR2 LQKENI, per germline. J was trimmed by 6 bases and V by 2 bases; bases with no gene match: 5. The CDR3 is CASSPTGQGAGELFF. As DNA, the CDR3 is TGTGCCAGCTCACCAACCGGACAGGGTGCCGGGGAGCTGTTTTTT. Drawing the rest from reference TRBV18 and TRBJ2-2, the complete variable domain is NAGVMQNPRHLVRRRGQEARLRCSPMKGHSHVYWYRQLPEEGLKFMVYLQKENIIDESGMPKERFSAEFPKEGPSILRIQQVVRGDSAAYFCASSPTGQGAGELFFGEGSRLTVL.

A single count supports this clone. CDR3 amino acids: CASSVEGYEQYF. CDR3 sequence (DNA): TGTGCCAGCAGCGTAGAAGGATACGAGCAGTACTTC. This rearrangement joins TRBV9 to TRBJ2-7; D remains unclear. The V gene's germline CDR1 is SGDLS and CDR2 YYNGEE. Trimming took off 0 bases at V and 4 bases at J, with 5 bases between the two ends. The CDR3 length is 12 residues. Filled out from reference TRBV9 and TRBJ2-7, the complete variable domain reads DSGVTQTPKHLITATGQRVTLRCSPRSGDLSVYWYQQSLDQGLQFLIQYYNGEERAKGNILERFSAQQFPDLHSELNLSSLELGDSALYFCASSVEGYEQYFGPGTRLTVT.

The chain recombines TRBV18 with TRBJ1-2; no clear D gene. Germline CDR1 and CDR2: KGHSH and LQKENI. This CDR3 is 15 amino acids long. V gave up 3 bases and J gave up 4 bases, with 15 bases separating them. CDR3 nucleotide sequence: TGTGCCAGCTCACCCGCCATTGACACCCGCTATGGCTACACCTTC. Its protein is CASSPAIDTRYGYTF.

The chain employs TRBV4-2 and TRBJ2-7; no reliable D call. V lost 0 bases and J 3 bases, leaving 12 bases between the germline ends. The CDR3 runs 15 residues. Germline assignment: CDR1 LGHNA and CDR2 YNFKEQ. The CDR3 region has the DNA TGTGCCAGCAGCCAAGACTCATCTCCCGACTACGAGCAGTACTTC. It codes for CASSQDSSPDYEQYF.

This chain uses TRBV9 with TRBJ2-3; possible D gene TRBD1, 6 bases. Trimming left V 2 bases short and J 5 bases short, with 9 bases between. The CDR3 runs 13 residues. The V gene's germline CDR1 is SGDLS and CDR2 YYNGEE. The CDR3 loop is CASSVLGGDTQYF. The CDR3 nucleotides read TGTGCCAGCAGCGTTCTAGGGGGAGATACGCAGTATTTT. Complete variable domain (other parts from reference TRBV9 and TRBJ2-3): DSGVTQTPKHLITATGQRVTLRCSPRSGDLSVYWYQQSLDQGLQFLIQYYNGEERAKGNILERFSAQQFPDLHSELNLSSLELGDSALYFCASSVLGGDTQYFGPGTRLTVL.

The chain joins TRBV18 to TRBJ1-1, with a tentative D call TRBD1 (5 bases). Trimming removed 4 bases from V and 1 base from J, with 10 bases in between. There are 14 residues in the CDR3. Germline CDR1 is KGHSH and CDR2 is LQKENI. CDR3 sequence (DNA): TGTGCCAGCTCACGGGACGGGAAGAACACTGAAGCTTTCTTT. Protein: CASSRDGKNTEAFF.

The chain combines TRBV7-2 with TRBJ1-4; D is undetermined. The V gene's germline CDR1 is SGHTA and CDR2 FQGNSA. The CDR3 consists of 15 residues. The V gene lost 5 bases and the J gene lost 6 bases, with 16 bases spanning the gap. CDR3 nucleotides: TGTGCCAGCAGCCGAGTGGTGGGCTCGGATGAAAAACTGTTTTTT. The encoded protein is CASSRVVGSDEKLFF. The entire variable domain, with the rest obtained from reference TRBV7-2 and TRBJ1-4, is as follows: GAGVSQSPSNKVTEKGKDVELRCDPISGHTALYWYRQSLGQGLEFLIYFQGNSAPDKSGLPSDRFSAERTGGSVSTLTIQRTQQEDSAVYLCASSRVVGSDEKLFFGSGTQLSVL.